The following is a T cell receptor (beta chain) sequence with its context. These data come from a study of blood T cell repertoires in COVID-19. The method was immunoSEQ multiplex PCR; TCRdb's version includes in-frame clones alone and lacks a portion of them. The table has a few hundred thousand clones, around 85% seen once. This study enrolled people aged about 18 to 100 from around 25 US geographic areas. V lost 5 bases and J lost 1; bases outside the gene matches: 6. The CDR3 contains 15 residues. Per the germline V gene, CDR1 is SGHDN and CDR2 is FVKESK. This receptor was obtained from a woman in her 40s with acute COVID-19. Sequencing was done on a sample of PBMCs or T cells enriched from blood (not recorded which). The chain employs TRBV14 and TRBJ1-1; TRBD1 matches at 8 bases. The CDR3 coding sequence is TGTGCCAGCAGCTTACTAGGACAGGGGAACACTGAAGCTTTCTTT. It is translated as CASSLLGQGNTEAFF. The full variable domain, completed using reference TRBV14 and TRBJ1-1, is EAGVTQFPSHSVIEKGQTVTLRCDPISGHDNLYWYRRVMGKEIKFLLHFVKESKQDESGMPNNRFLAERTGGTYSTLKVQPAELEDSGVYFCASSLLGQGNTEAFFGQGTRLTVV.